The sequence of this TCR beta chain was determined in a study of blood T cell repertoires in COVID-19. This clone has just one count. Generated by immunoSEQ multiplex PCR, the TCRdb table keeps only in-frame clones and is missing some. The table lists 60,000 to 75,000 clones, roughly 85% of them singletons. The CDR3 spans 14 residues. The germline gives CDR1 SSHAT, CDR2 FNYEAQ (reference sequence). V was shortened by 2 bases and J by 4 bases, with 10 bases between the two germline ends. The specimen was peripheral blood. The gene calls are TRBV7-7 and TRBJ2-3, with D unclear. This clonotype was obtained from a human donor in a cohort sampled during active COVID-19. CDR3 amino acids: CASSLNSISDTQYF. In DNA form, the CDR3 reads TGTGCCAGCAGCTTAAATAGCATCTCAGATACGCAGTATTTT. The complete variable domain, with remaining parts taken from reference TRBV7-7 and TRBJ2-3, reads GAGVSQSPRYKVTKRGQDVTLRCDPISSHATLYWYQQALGQGPEFLTYFNYEAQPDKSGLPSDRFSAERPEGSISTLTIQRTEQRDSAMYRCASSLNSISDTQYFGPGTRLTVL.